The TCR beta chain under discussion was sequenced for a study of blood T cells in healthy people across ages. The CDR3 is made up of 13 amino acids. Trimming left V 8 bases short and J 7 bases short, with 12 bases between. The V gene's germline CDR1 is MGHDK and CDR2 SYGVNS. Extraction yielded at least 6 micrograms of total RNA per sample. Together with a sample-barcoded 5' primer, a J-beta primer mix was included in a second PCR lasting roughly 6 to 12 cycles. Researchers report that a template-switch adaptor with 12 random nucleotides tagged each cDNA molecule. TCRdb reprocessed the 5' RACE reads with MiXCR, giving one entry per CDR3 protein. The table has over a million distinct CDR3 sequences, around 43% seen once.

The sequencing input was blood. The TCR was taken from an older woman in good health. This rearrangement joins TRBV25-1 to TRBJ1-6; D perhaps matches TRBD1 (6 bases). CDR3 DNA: TGTGCCAGCGGGGGCAGGGAGAATTCACCCCTCCACTTT. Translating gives CASGGRENSPLHF.